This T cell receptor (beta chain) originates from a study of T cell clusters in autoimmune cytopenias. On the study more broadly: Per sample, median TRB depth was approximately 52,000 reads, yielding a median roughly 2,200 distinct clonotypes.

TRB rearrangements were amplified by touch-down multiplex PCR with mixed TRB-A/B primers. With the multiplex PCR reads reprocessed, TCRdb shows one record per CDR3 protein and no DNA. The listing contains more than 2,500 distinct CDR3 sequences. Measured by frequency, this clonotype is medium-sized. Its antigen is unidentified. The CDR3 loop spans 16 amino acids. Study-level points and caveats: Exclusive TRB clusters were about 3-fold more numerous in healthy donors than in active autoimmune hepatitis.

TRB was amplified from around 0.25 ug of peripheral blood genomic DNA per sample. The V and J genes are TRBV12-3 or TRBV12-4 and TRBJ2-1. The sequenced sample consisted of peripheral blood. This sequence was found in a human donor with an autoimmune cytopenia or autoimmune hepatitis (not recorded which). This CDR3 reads CASSHSPGLPHNEQFF.